A selection of T cell receptor beta chains follows, all from one sample in a study of shared clonotypes between healthy human individuals. Profiled with immunoSEQ multiplex PCR; TCRdb holds only in-frame clones, not every one. The sample contains around 1.5 million clones, 95% to 99% of which appear only once. The sequenced sample consisted of naive CD4+ T cells sorted from blood. The receptor source for this set is a man aged 25-45 years in good health. Each CDR3 is given with its conserved first and last residue. Each record gives: V gene, clone size, D gene, J gene, CDR3 protein, CDR3 DNA. D genes are given only for firm matches. The size of a clone is reported for some rows only, either as once, few or many, or as a class for expanded clones.

TRBV5-1,once,.,TRBJ2-7,CASSLAGNAGEQYF,TGCGCCAGCAGCTTGGCGGGAAACGCGGGGGAGCAGTACTTC
TRBV6-1,.,TRBD2,TRBJ2-7,CAPRLAETYEQYF,TGTGCCCCTAGACTAGCGGAGACCTACGAGCAGTACTTC
TRBV6-4,.,.,TRBJ1-1,CASSVTGNTEAFF,TGTGCCAGCAGTGTAACGGGAAATACTGAAGCTTTCTTT
TRBV29-1,.,.,TRBJ2-3,CSVLRSSTDTQYF,TGCAGCGTCCTTCGATCTAGCACAGATACGCAGTATTTT
TRBV7-8,.,.,TRBJ2-5,CASSFYGETQYF,TGTGCCAGCAGCTTTTACGGAGAGACCCAGTACTTC
TRBV7-2,.,.,TRBJ2-2,CASSLVVGAGELFF,TGTGCCAGCAGCTTAGTGGTAGGAGCCGGGGAGCTGTTTTTT
TRBV5-1,.,.,TRBJ2-1,CASSLAVSAESYNEQFF,TGCGCCAGCAGCTTGGCCGTTTCGGCGGAGTCCTACAATGAGCAGTTCTTC
TRBV30,.,TRBD1,TRBJ1-2,CAWSNKGANGYTF,TGTGCCTGGAGTAACAAGGGGGCTAATGGCTACACCTTC
TRBV30,.,.,TRBJ1-1,CAWSVLGTGGTEAFF,TGTGCCTGGAGTGTACTAGGAACAGGAGGGACTGAAGCTTTCTTT
TRBV14,.,.,TRBJ1-2,CASSQSKIYGYTF,TGTGCCAGCAGCCAAAGTAAGATTTATGGCTACACCTTC
TRBV7-2,.,.,TRBJ2-2,CASSSPTRGAGELFF,TGTGCCAGCAGCTCCCCCACGCGTGGGGCCGGGGAGCTGTTTTTT
TRBV27,once,.,TRBJ2-3,CASKTWSSRTDTQYF,TGTGCCAGCAAAACCTGGTCTAGCAGGACAGATACGCAGTATTTT
TRBV7-8,.,.,TRBJ2-7,CASSYGQKYEQYF,TGTGCCAGCAGCTATGGACAGAAATACGAGCAGTACTTC
TRBV7-9,.,TRBD1,TRBJ2-2,CASSNGLTGATGELFF,TGTGCCAGCAGCAATGGACTCACAGGGGCCACCGGGGAGCTGTTTTTT
TRBV7-8,once,.,TRBJ2-2,CASSLQGRNTGELFF,TGTGCCAGCAGCCTACAGGGCCGAAACACCGGGGAGCTGTTTTTT
TRBV2,.,TRBD2,TRBJ2-1,CASRFRLAGVTYNEQFF,TGTGCCAGCAGATTTCGACTAGCGGGAGTGACCTACAATGAGCAGTTCTTC
TRBV6-4,.,.,TRBJ1-1,CASSTSSGTEAFF,TGTGCCAGCAGTACAAGTTCGGGGACTGAAGCTTTCTTT
TRBV11-2,.,TRBD1,TRBJ1-1,CASSLIFGQGGSTEAFF,TGTGCCAGCAGCCTAATCTTCGGACAGGGTGGGTCGACTGAAGCTTTCTTT
TRBV6-6,.,.,TRBJ1-1,CASSYSWAEAFF,TGTGCCAGCAGTTACTCTTGGGCGGAAGCTTTCTTT
TRBV7-2,.,.,TRBJ2-5,CASSLAWTAQETQYF,TGTGCCAGCAGCTTAGCGTGGACTGCCCAAGAGACCCAGTACTTC
TRBV27,.,.,TRBJ1-1,CASSFGDRNTEAFF,TGTGCCAGCAGTTTCGGGGACCGGAACACTGAAGCTTTCTTT
TRBV5-5,.,TRBD1,TRBJ1-2,CASSMGQGALNYGYTF,TGTGCCAGCAGCATGGGACAGGGGGCCTTAAACTATGGCTACACCTTC
TRBV29-1,.,.,TRBJ1-5,CSGADGLNQPQHF,TGCAGCGGCGCGGACGGTCTCAATCAGCCCCAGCATTTT
TRBV28,.,.,TRBJ2-1,CASSLFSRSSSYNEQFF,TGTGCCAGCAGTTTGTTCTCGCGGTCCAGCTCCTACAATGAGCAGTTCTTC
TRBV7-6,.,TRBD1,TRBJ2-1,CASSFTGANEQFF,TGTGCCAGCAGCTTTACAGGGGCCAATGAGCAGTTCTTC
TRBV15,.,TRBD1,TRBJ2-7,CATSRPTQPGQPTYEQYF,TGTGCCACCAGCAGACCCACCCAGCCGGGACAGCCAACCTACGAGCAGTACTTC
TRBV28,once,TRBD2,TRBJ2-2,CATSSGGQSTGELFF,TGTGCCACCTCAAGCGGGGGGCAGTCCACCGGGGAGCTGTTTTTT
TRBV6-6,.,.,TRBJ1-1,CASSNTGTLEAFF,TGTGCCAGCAGTAACACCGGGACATTGGAAGCTTTCTTT
TRBV15,.,.,TRBJ2-7,CATSRDPGYNEQYF,TGTGCCACCAGCAGAGATCCCGGCTACAACGAGCAGTACTTC
TRBV28,.,.,TRBJ2-7,CASSFPPYEQYF,TGTGCCAGCAGTTTCCCCCCCTACGAGCAGTACTTC
TRBV4-2,.,.,TRBJ1-3,CASSHQQGKDGNTIYF,TGTGCCAGCAGCCACCAACAGGGAAAGGATGGAAACACCATATATTTT
TRBV5-6,.,.,TRBJ1-3,CASSPGRGNTIYF,TGTGCCAGCAGCCCGGGACGGGGAAACACCATATATTTT
TRBV14,.,.,TRBJ1-1,CASSQRGLIGTEAFF,TGTGCCAGCAGCCAAAGGGGCTTGATAGGCACTGAAGCTTTCTTT
TRBV27,.,TRBD2,TRBJ2-7,CASSPGSSGRILYEQYF,TGTGCCAGCAGCCCAGGGAGTAGCGGGAGGATACTTTACGAGCAGTACTTC
TRBV28,.,TRBD1,TRBJ1-1,CASSWDREIPEAFF,TGTGCCAGCAGTTGGGACAGAGAAATCCCTGAAGCTTTCTTT
TRBV7-8,.,.,TRBJ2-7,CASIPDGTYEQYF,TGTGCCAGCATCCCGGACGGGACCTACGAGCAGTACTTC
TRBV5-4,once,TRBD2,TRBJ2-5,CASSLGGGSRETQYF,TGTGCCAGCAGCTTGGGGGGCGGGAGCAGGGAGACCCAGTACTTC
TRBV10-3,.,.,TRBJ2-5,CAIMDREGPETQYF,TGTGCCATCATGGACAGGGAGGGTCCGGAGACCCAGTACTTC
TRBV5-4,.,TRBD1,TRBJ1-5,CASSLGTGRNQPQHF,TGTGCCAGCAGCTTGGGGACAGGGAGAAATCAGCCCCAGCATTTT
TRBV25-1,.,.,TRBJ1-1,CASSDIPRKGGEAFF,TGTGCCAGCAGTGATATTCCTCGGAAGGGGGGTGAAGCTTTCTTT
TRBV28,.,.,TRBJ2-7,CASSWSYEQYF,TGTGCCAGCAGTTGGAGCTACGAGCAGTACTTC
TRBV28,.,.,TRBJ1-2,CASNSGYGYTF,TGTGCCAGCAATTCCGGATATGGCTACACCTTC
TRBV10-1,.,.,TRBJ2-2,CASSLGTHTGELFF,TGCGCCAGCAGTCTAGGGACACACACCGGGGAGCTGTTTTTT
TRBV5-1,.,.,TRBJ1-1,CASSLEKMAAGQAFF,TGCGCCAGCAGCTTGGAAAAAATGGCGGCAGGGCAAGCTTTCTTT
TRBV10-3,.,TRBD1,TRBJ2-7,CATRTGGYEQYF,TGTGCCACAAGGACAGGGGGCTACGAGCAGTACTTC
TRBV28,few,TRBD1,TRBJ1-2,CASSQGQANYGYTF,TGTGCCAGCAGTCAAGGACAGGCTAACTATGGCTACACCTTC
TRBV20-1,.,.,TRBJ2-5,CSASSETQYF,TGCAGTGCTAGTTCAGAGACCCAGTACTTC
TRBV29-1,.,TRBD2,TRBJ2-1,CSVVLSSGSSYNEQFF,TGCAGCGTTGTTCTATCTAGCGGGAGCTCCTACAATGAGCAGTTCTTC
TRBV6-5,.,TRBD2,TRBJ2-2,CASSYWGGPTGELFF,TGTGCCAGCAGTTACTGGGGGGGACCCACCGGGGAGCTGTTTTTT
TRBV25-1,once,.,TRBJ2-1,CASTGSVAHNEQFF,TGTGCCAGCACAGGGTCGGTGGCACACAATGAGCAGTTCTTC
TRBV11-3,.,TRBD2,TRBJ2-3,CASSFGTSGRAGTDTQYF,TGTGCCAGCAGCTTTGGGACTAGCGGGAGGGCCGGCACAGATACGCAGTATTTT
TRBV19,.,.,TRBJ1-4,CASSIGTRNKLFF,TGTGCCAGTAGTATAGGTACTAGAAACAAACTGTTTTTT
TRBV18,.,.,TRBJ1-2,CASSPLEGAGNYGYTF,TGTGCCAGCTCACCATTAGAAGGGGCAGGCAACTATGGCTACACCTTC
TRBV28,.,TRBD1,TRBJ2-7,CASSEQGHEQYF,TGTGCCAGCAGTGAACAGGGGCACGAGCAGTACTTC
TRBV15,.,TRBD2,TRBJ2-1,CATSRLAGSSYNEQFF,TGTGCCACCAGCAGATTAGCGGGAAGTTCGTACAATGAGCAGTTCTTC
TRBV6-5,.,.,TRBJ1-1,CASTPRANTEAFF,TGTGCCAGCACTCCCAGGGCGAACACTGAAGCTTTCTTT
TRBV11-2,once,.,TRBJ2-7,CASSPVRGQAYEQYF,TGTGCCAGCAGCCCGGTGAGGGGTCAAGCCTACGAGCAGTACTTC
TRBV10-1,.,TRBD1,TRBJ2-7,CASSESRTGGREQYF,TGCGCCAGCAGTGAGTCTCGGACAGGGGGTCGCGAGCAGTACTTC
TRBV14,.,.,TRBJ2-7,CASSHAYSYEQYF,TGTGCCAGCAGCCATGCTTACTCCTACGAGCAGTACTTC